Shown below are 7 T cell receptor beta chains from a single sample sequenced in a study of blood T cell repertoires in COVID-19. This table comes from immunoSEQ multiplex PCR, and its TCRdb copy is limited to in-frame clones, with some not included. The data contain roughly 250,000 clones, about 83% of them seen just once; the ten biggest clones take up 3.6%. Sequencing was performed on PBMCs or T cells enriched from blood (not recorded which). The receptor source for this set is a woman between 40 and 55 years old who had been exposed to COVID-19.

This chain uses TRBV5-6 with TRBJ2-2; perhaps TRBD2 as D (6 bases). Trimming took 4 bases from V and 4 from J, leaving 14 bases between them. The CDR3 extends over 15 amino acids. From germline, CDR1 is SGHDT and CDR2 YYEEEE. The CDR3 here is CASSPAGLGTGELFF. CDR3 in DNA: TGTGCCAGCAGCCCTGCGGGGCTTGGCACCGGGGAGCTGTTTTTT.

The chain links TRBV2 to TRBJ1-2, with 8 nucleotides matching TRBD1. Germline lookup yields CDR1 SNHLY and CDR2 FYNNEI. Trimming took 5 bases from V and 4 from J; bases not matched to a gene: 9. This CDR3 comprises 15 residues. The CDR3 DNA reads TGTGCCAGCAGTCAACAGGGGGGTCTCCCCTATGGCTACACCTTC. This sequence encodes CASSQQGGLPYGYTF.

Only a few counts were recorded for this clone. The chain couples TRBV5-1 to TRBJ2-1; 9 bases agree with TRBD2. Germline V gene sequence: CDR1 SGHRS, CDR2 YFSETQ. J lost 4 bases, V lost 2 bases, and 7 bases had no gene match. The CDR3 is 16 residues long. CDR3 nucleotides: TGCGCCAGCAGCTTTTCCCTAGCGGGGAGTTACAATGAGCAGTTCTTC. Its translation is CASSFSLAGSYNEQFF.

The gene calls are TRBV24-1 and TRBJ2-1, with 8 nucleotides matching TRBD1. Unmatched junction bases numbered 5, after V lost 3 bases and J lost 8 bases. The germline CDR1 and CDR2 sequences are KGHDR and SFDVKD. There are 14 residues in the CDR3. CDR3 nucleotide sequence: TGTGCCACCAGTGATCCGACAGGGGCTGATGAGCAGTTCTTC. This translates into CATSDPTGADEQFF.

CDR3 DNA: TGTGCCAGCAGTTTGGGCCAGTCAGATACGCAGTATTTT. This sequence encodes CASSLGQSDTQYF. The V gene is TRBV12-3 or TRBV12-4, the J gene TRBJ2-3; D is undetermined. This CDR3 has 13 amino acids. V was trimmed by 3 bases and J by 4 bases, leaving 8 bases between them.

The chain joins TRBV7-9 to TRBJ2-5; D possibly corresponds to TRBD2 (5 bases). V lost 4 bases, J lost 1 base, and 10 bases lay in between. Germline loops: CDR1 SEHNR, CDR2 FQNEAQ (reference sequence). The CDR3 spans 14 residues. The CDR3 reads CASSSDGGQETQYF. DNA for the CDR3: TGTGCCAGCAGCTCAGACGGAGGCCAAGAGACCCAGTACTTC.

The chain employs TRBV18 and TRBJ2-1, with D maybe TRBD1 (5 bases). V lost 1 base and J lost 1, with 8 bases in between. The germline V gene has CDR1 KGHSH and CDR2 LQKENI. CDR3 length: 15 residues. The CDR3 reads CASSPLQDSYNEQFF. The CDR3 DNA follows: TGTGCCAGCTCACCACTACAGGATTCCTACAATGAGCAGTTCTTC.